Listed below are T cell receptor beta chains from one sample, sequenced in a study of shared clonotypes between healthy human individuals. Method: immunoSEQ multiplex PCR; TCRdb's copy keeps in-frame clones and lacks some. The sample includes roughly 1,500,000 clones, around 98% of them seen just once. Sequencing was performed on naive CD4+ T cells sorted from blood. The source is a man aged 25 to 40 in good health. CDR3s include the opening cysteine and the closing phenylalanine or tryptophan. D genes are given only for firm matches.

>NA|TRBV27|15
CASRRTNSHQETQYF
>NA|TRBV28|13
CASSPLRNQPQHF
>TRBD2|TRBV7-2|17
CASSRSGRGLSTDTQYF
>TRBD2|TRBV7-6|14
CASSPRSGNNEQFF
>NA|TRBV5-1|15
CASSLEWGWNTEAFF
>NA|TRBV27|16
CASSLYTATAKNIQYF
>NA|TRBV5-4|14
CASSRALAKNIQYF
>NA|TRBV6-5|15
CASAFTGISGNTIYF
>NA|TRBV19|14
CASSIGRPRHEQYF
>NA|TRBV29-1|15
CSVDPSRGSYNEQFF
>NA|TRBV5-4|15
CASSDARVGAIGYTF
>NA|TRBV5-1|15
CASSPGALTNEKLFF
>NA|TRBV9|16
CASSVVEGVGTDTQYF
>NA|TRBV5-4|13
CASPSSSYNEQFF
>NA|TRBV7-9|16
CASSLAGRAKGYGYTF
>NA|TRBV28|12
CASSLTAGGYTF
>NA|TRBV4-1|16
CASSQEHLQFNYEQYF
>TRBD1|TRBV30|14
CAWSTDRVVNEQFF
>TRBD2|TRBV5-1|16
CASSLVLAGVDNEQFF
>NA|TRBV5-1|14
CASSLMGAGQPQHF
>NA|TRBV5-1|14
CASSLGPESDTQYF
>NA|TRBV28|12
CASSPTGREQFF
>TRBD2|TRBV15|17
CATSNPGLAGDRETQYF
>NA|TRBV29-1|15
CSVVRTADRSYEQYF
>NA|TRBV9|17
CASSATTGSVNTGELFF
>NA|TRBV14|14
CASSQAGLSDTQYF
>NA|TRBV2|17
CASSEALRTQLLDTQYF
>NA|TRBV7-8|16
CASSRTPSYSSYEQYF
>NA|TRBV5-1|15
CASSLLGLGTQPQHF